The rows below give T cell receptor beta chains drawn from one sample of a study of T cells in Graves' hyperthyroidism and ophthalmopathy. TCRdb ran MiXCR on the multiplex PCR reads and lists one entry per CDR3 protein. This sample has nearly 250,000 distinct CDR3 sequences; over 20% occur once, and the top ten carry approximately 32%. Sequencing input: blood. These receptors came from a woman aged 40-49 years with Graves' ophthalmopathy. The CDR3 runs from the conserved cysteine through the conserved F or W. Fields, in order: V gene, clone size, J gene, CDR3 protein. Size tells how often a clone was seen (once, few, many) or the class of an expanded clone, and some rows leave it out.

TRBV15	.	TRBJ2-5	CATSRDMAGVETQYF
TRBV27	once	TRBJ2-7	CASRTTSGSEQYF
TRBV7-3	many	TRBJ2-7	CASSRDSTSYEQYF
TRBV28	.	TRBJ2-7	CASSLGTGSGEQYF
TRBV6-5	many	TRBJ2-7	CASRTSGISYEQYF
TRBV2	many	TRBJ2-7	CASRNLGYEQYF
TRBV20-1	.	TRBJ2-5	CSARRDFAQETQYF
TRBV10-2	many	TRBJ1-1	CASSVGPMNTEAFF
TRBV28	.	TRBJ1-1	CASSAPREAFF
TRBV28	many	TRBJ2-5	CASSFRRGLSETQYF
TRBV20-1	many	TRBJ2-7	CSAETSGPYEQYF
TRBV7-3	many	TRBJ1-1	CASSPGGVTEAFF
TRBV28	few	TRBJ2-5	CASSLLIGQASNRETQYF
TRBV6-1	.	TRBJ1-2	CASSDWDRRNGYTF
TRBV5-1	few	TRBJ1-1	CASSLGITEAFF
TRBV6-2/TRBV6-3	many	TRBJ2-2	CASSYHGRFRGAETRELFF
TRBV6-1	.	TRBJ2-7	CASAGSPYEQYF
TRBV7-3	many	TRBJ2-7	CASSRLAGGGYEQYF
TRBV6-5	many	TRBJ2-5	CASSYSISVGVPGETQYF
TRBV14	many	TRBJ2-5	CASSPGREDDETQYF
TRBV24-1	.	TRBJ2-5	CATSDPGRSRKTQYF
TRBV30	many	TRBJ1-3	CAWSLQGNTIYF
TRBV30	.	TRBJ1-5	CAWNVGGQPQHF
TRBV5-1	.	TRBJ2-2	CASSLIAGGPNGELFF
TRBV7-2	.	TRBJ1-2	CASSSRYYGYTF
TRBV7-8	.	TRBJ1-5	CASSKGGGTGTRNQPQHF
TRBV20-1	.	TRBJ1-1	CSAIRQVKNTEAFF
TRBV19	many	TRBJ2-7	CASSAGNEQYF
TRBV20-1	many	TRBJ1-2	CSAREGDVRANYGYTF
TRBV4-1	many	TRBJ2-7	CASSRVGDSYEQYF
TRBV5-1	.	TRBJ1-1	CASSPLAGGGTEAFF
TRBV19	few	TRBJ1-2	CASSTSGGKDGYTF
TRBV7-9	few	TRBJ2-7	CASSSLGGRAEQYF
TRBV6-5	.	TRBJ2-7	CASSYGASGRYEQYF
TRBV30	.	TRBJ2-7	CAWRGPGYEQCF
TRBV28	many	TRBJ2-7	CASRAPVGAYEQYF
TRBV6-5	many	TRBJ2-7	CAGGSGSSYEQYF